Listed below are T cell receptor beta chains from one sample, sequenced in a study of T cell responses to AZD1222 COVID-19 vaccine. Profiled with immunoSEQ multiplex PCR; TCRdb holds only in-frame clones, not every one. The sample comprises tens of thousands of clones, roughly 88% of which are singletons, and about 14% rests with the top ten. The source was peripheral blood, collected on day 0 of AZD1222 vaccination. The receptor set was obtained from an adult in good health. The CDR3 runs from the conserved cysteine through the conserved F or W. The order of the fields is V gene, J gene, clone size, D gene, CDR3 DNA, CDR3 protein. The D gene is left open where the match is weak. Only some rows state a clone size, as once, few, many or a class for expanded clones.

>TRBV7-9|TRBJ2-3|NA|TRBD1
TGTGCCAGCAGCTTACAGGGGGCCGGAGATACGCAGTATTTT
CASSLQGAGDTQYF
>TRBV2|TRBJ2-1|NA|NA
TGTGCCAGCAGCAACGGGGACATCAAAGAGCAGTTCTTC
CASSNGDIKEQFF
>TRBV27|TRBJ2-7|once|TRBD2
TGTGCCAGCAGTTTAATAAGCGGGAGAGGCGAGCAGTACTTC
CASSLISGRGEQYF
>TRBV28|TRBJ1-6|NA|TRBD1
TGTGCTACCCGACAGGGTGGTTCACCCCTCCACTTT
CATRQGGSPLHF
>TRBV6-1|TRBJ2-1|NA|TRBD2
TGTGCCAGCAGTGAAGAGAGTAGCGGGAGGGGTAGCTCCTACAATGAGCAGTTCTTC
CASSEESSGRGSSYNEQFF
>TRBV19|TRBJ1-1|medium-sized|TRBD1
TGTGCCAGTAGTATAGGGGACAGGGAAAATGAAGCTTTCTTT
CASSIGDRENEAFF
>TRBV3-1/TRBV3-2|TRBJ1-5|NA|NA
TGTGCCAGCAGCCAAGGTCACAGGGTGGTGCATCAGCCCCAGCATTTT
CASSQGHRVVHQPQHF
>TRBV9|TRBJ2-7|NA|TRBD2
TGTGCCAGCAGCGTTGGGGGAGGGACCTACGAGCAGTACTTC
CASSVGGGTYEQYF
>TRBV19|TRBJ1-4|NA|TRBD1
TGTGCCACGTCAGGGGGGCAAAGGCGTGAAAAACTGTTTTTT
CATSGGQRREKLFF
>TRBV29-1|TRBJ1-4|NA|NA
TGCAGCGTTCTGCCCAACGGGAATGAAAAACTGTTTTTT
CSVLPNGNEKLFF
>TRBV4-3|TRBJ2-5|NA|TRBD2
TGCGCCAGCAGCCAAGATCCAGTAGCGGGAGGGTTAGAGACCCAGTACTTC
CASSQDPVAGGLETQYF
>TRBV7-2|TRBJ1-2|NA|NA
TGTGCCAGCATACATGGGGGGTTTAGGGATGGCTACACCTTC
CASIHGGFRDGYTF
>TRBV21-1|TRBJ1-5|NA|NA
TGTGCCAGCAGCGTCCCGACAGGGGATCAGCCCCAGCATTTT
CASSVPTGDQPQHF
>TRBV27|TRBJ1-5|NA|NA
TGTGCCAGCAGTCAAAGGGGCGATCAGCCCCAGCATTTT
CASSQRGDQPQHF
>TRBV2|TRBJ2-7|NA|NA
TGTGCCAGCAGCGTCAACAGGGCACGGGACGAGCAGTACTTC
CASSVNRARDEQYF
>TRBV19|TRBJ2-5|NA|NA
TGTGCCAGTAGTACAGGGTTCGGACAAGAGACCCAGTACTTC
CASSTGFGQETQYF
>TRBV2|TRBJ1-2|NA|TRBD1
TGTGCCAGCAGTGTCAGGAAGGGGGCGGACGGCTACACCTTC
CASSVRKGADGYTF
>TRBV4-2|TRBJ1-2|once|NA
TGTGCCAGCAGCCGATGGGACACCGACTATGGCTACACCTTC
CASSRWDTDYGYTF
>TRBV12-3/TRBV12-4|TRBJ1-1|NA|NA
TGTGCCAGCAGTAGAGTACCCGGGGAGGCTTTCTTT
CASSRVPGEAFF
>TRBV7-2|TRBJ2-3|NA|NA
TGTGCCAGCAGCCAACCGAGGAGTAGCGATACGCAGTATTTT
CASSQPRSSDTQYF